The 9 T cell receptor beta chains below were found in one sample sequenced in a study of blood T cell repertoires in COVID-19. Assay used: immunoSEQ multiplex PCR; TCRdb lists only in-frame clones, some missing. This table holds about 200,000 clones, around nine tenths found once. Sequenced input: peripheral blood. These receptors came from a man aged 18 to 30 with active or convalescent COVID-19.

This clone showed up just a few times. This chain joins TRBV30 and TRBJ1-2; possible D gene TRBD1, 6 bases. Germline CDR1 reads GTSNPN; CDR2 reads SVGIG (reference sequence). The V end lost 6 bases, the J end lost 2 bases, and 16 bases lay between the germline ends. The CDR3 is made up of 14 amino acids. The CDR3 DNA sequence: TGTGCCTGTCAAAGAGACAGGCTGAACTATGGCTACACCTTC. Translation: CACQRDRLNYGYTF.

The J gene is TRBJ2-7, the V gene TRBV5-1, with TRBD2 identical over 12 bases. Germline trimming cut 4 bases from V and 1 base from J; bases unmatched to any gene: 9. The CDR3 extends over 17 amino acids. In germline, CDR1 is SGHRS, CDR2 YFSETQ. DNA for the CDR3: TGCGCCAGCAGCGAGTGGACTAGCGGGGCGATTTCCTACGAGCAGTACTTC. Encoded protein: CASSEWTSGAISYEQYF.

V gene TRBV6-5 combines with J gene TRBJ1-6; D not resolved. Between the trimmed V and J ends, which lost 7 bases and 5 bases, there was a span of 15 bases. Germline CDR1 MNHEY, CDR2 SVGAGI. The CDR3 covers 15 residues. The CDR3 protein is CASTRIKGDNSPLHF. The CDR3 bases are TGTGCCAGCACCCGGATTAAGGGAGATAATTCACCCCTCCACTTT.

The gene calls are TRBV30 and TRBJ1-6, with D tentatively TRBD1 (5 bases). The germline V gene encodes CDR1 GTSNPN and CDR2 SVGIG (reference sequence). This CDR3 comprises 15 residues. Trimming took 7 bases from V and 8 from J, leaving 21 bases between them. The CDR3 region is CASRRGNTADSPLHF. For the CDR3, the DNA is TGTGCCTCCCGCCGGGGGAATACAGCAGATTCACCCCTCCACTTT.

The chain couples TRBV11-3 to TRBJ2-2; 9 bases are shared with TRBD1. CDR1 is SGHNT and CDR2 is YENEEA in the germline V gene. Trimming cost V 4 bases and J 8 bases; bases outside gene matches: 5. The CDR3 consists of 14 residues. The CDR3 region is CASSSQGAMGELFF. The CDR3 DNA reads as TGTGCCAGCAGCTCACAGGGGGCAATGGGGGAGCTGTTTTTT.

The CDR3 DNA is TGTGCCAGCAGATACGAGACAGTCGCGTTATATGGCTACACCTTC. As protein: CASRYETVALYGYTF. This chain joins TRBV2 and TRBJ1-2, with D perhaps TRBD1 (5 bases). In germline, CDR1 is SNHLY, CDR2 FYNNEI. This CDR3 is built from 15 residues. The ends were cut back, 6 bases at V and 5 bases at J, with 19 bases in the middle.

V and J are TRBV13 and TRBJ1-6; perhaps TRBD1 as D (5 bases). V dropped 0 bases and J dropped 7 bases, with 16 bases sitting between them. The CDR3 covers 17 residues. Germline CDR1 reads PRHDT; CDR2 reads FYEKMQ (reference sequence). The CDR3 sequence: CASSLGRQPGGNSPLHF. CDR3 coding DNA: TGTGCCAGCAGCTTAGGCCGACAGCCGGGTGGGAATTCACCCCTCCACTTT.

The chain joins TRBV6-6 to TRBJ1-1; no clear D gene. Looked up from germline, CDR1 is MNHNY and CDR2 is SVGAGI (reference sequence). The CDR3 runs to 13 residues. Trimming took 2 bases from V and 6 from J, leaving 10 bases between them. The CDR3, as DNA: TGTGCCAGCAGTTACCCCCCCCCGGCTGAAGCTTTCTTT. Its protein is CASSYPPPAEAFF.

The V and J genes are TRBV29-1 and TRBJ1-1; 10 bases fit TRBD1. The CDR3 runs 17 residues. CDR1 and CDR2 from the germline V gene are SQVTM and ANQGSEA. The V gene end was trimmed by 0 bases and the J gene end by 4 bases; junction bases not matched to a gene: 11. CDR3 in DNA: TGCAGCGTTGAAGACCGTGGGACAGGGGAGAGTGGCACTGAAGCTTTCTTT. This encodes CSVEDRGTGESGTEAFF.